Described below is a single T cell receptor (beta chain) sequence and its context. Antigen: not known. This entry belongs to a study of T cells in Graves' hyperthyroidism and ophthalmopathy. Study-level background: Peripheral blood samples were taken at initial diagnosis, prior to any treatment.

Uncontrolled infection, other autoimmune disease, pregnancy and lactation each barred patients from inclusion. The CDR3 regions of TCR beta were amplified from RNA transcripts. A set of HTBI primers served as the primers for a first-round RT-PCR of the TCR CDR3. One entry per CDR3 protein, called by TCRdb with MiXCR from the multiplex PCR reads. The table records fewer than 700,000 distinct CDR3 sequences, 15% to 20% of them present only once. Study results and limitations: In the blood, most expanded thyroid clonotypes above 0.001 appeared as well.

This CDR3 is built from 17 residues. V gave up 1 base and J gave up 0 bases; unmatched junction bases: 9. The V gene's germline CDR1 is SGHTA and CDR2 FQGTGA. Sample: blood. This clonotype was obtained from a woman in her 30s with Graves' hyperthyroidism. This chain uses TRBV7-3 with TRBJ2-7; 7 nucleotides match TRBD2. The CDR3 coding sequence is TGTGCCAGCAGCTTAAGTGGCGGAGCGGGGAGCTCCTACGAGCAGTACTTC. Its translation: CASSLSGGAGSSYEQYF.